The clone carrying this T cell receptor beta chain was counted at least ten times. These data belong to a study of CD8 T cells in ankylosing spondylitis. Generation of TCR beta libraries employed quantitative 5'-RACE incorporating molecular barcodes. TCRdb passed the 5' RACE reads through MiXCR, listing each CDR3 protein once. The data hold roughly 48,000 distinct CDR3 sequences, with 6.5% to 9% observed a single time. The CDR3 is 16 amino acids. Trimming took 3 bases from V and 0 from J, leaving 13 bases between them. CDR1 and CDR2 from the germline V gene are SGHVS and FQNEAQ. The chain employs TRBV7-8 and TRBJ2-3; tentative D call: TRBD1 (6 bases). The receptor was isolated from a female donor with ankylosing spondylitis or in good health (not recorded which). The sample comprised blood, either unsorted or a sorted T cell fraction (not recorded which). Here the CDR3 DNA reads TGTGCCAGCAGCTTTGCAAGAGGACAGAGCACAGATACGCAGTATTTT. It is translated as CASSFARGQSTDTQYF. The variable domain in full, with the rest retrieved from reference TRBV7-8 and TRBJ2-3, is GAGVSQSPRYKVAKRGQDVALRCDPISGHVSLFWYQQALGQGPEFLTYFQNEAQLDKSGLPSDRFFAERPEGSVSTLKIQRTQQEDSAVYLCASSFARGQSTDTQYFGPGTRLTVL.